The rows below give T cell receptor beta chains drawn from one sample of a study of shared clonotypes between healthy human individuals. Method: immunoSEQ multiplex PCR; TCRdb's copy keeps in-frame clones and lacks some. The sample contains 2 million to 2.5 million clones, approximately 93% of which appear only once. Sequenced: naive CD4+ T cells from PBMCs. The receptors were gathered from a man aged 18-30 years in good health. Some clones in this sample may be carry-over from other donors' samples. CDR3s include the opening cysteine and the closing phenylalanine or tryptophan. Fields, in order: D gene, clone size, V gene, J gene, CDR3 protein, CDR3 DNA. D genes are given only for firm matches. Where a row states a size, it is once, few, many or the class of an expanded clone; other rows omit it.

d_gene: TRBD1; abundance: NA; v_gene: TRBV6-1; j_gene: TRBJ2-7; CDR3aa: CASRQGQGSSQQYF; CDR3nt: TGTGCCAGCAGACAAGGACAGGGTTCCTCTCAGCAGTACTTC
d_gene: NA; abundance: NA; v_gene: TRBV14; j_gene: TRBJ2-1; CDR3aa: CASSHSNYNEQFF; CDR3nt: TGTGCCAGCAGCCATAGTAACTACAATGAGCAGTTCTTC
d_gene: NA; abundance: NA; v_gene: TRBV28; j_gene: TRBJ2-1; CDR3aa: CASSAPGTLNEQFF; CDR3nt: TGTGCCAGCAGTGCCCCCGGGACACTCAATGAGCAGTTCTTC
d_gene: NA; abundance: NA; v_gene: TRBV5-5; j_gene: TRBJ2-5; CDR3aa: CASSSTGVLAETQYF; CDR3nt: TGTGCCAGCAGCTCGACTGGGGTTTTAGCAGAGACCCAGTACTTC
d_gene: NA; abundance: NA; v_gene: TRBV28; j_gene: TRBJ1-2; CDR3aa: CASSGEDGGQNYGYTF; CDR3nt: TGTGCCAGCAGTGGGGAGGATGGGGGCCAGAACTATGGCTACACCTTC
d_gene: TRBD1; abundance: NA; v_gene: TRBV7-9; j_gene: TRBJ1-4; CDR3aa: CASTDTRTGINEKLFF; CDR3nt: TGTGCCAGCACCGACACTCGGACAGGAATTAATGAAAAACTGTTTTTT
d_gene: NA; abundance: few; v_gene: TRBV27; j_gene: TRBJ1-2; CDR3aa: CASSPREGGYGYTF; CDR3nt: TGTGCCAGCAGTCCGCGGGAGGGAGGGTATGGCTACACCTTC
d_gene: NA; abundance: NA; v_gene: TRBV5-1; j_gene: TRBJ2-5; CDR3aa: CASSLGAAQETQYF; CDR3nt: TGCGCCAGCAGCTTGGGGGCAGCCCAAGAGACCCAGTACTTC
d_gene: TRBD2; abundance: once; v_gene: TRBV7-3; j_gene: TRBJ2-1; CDR3aa: CASSPGLGTYNEQFF; CDR3nt: TGTGCCAGCAGCCCGGGACTAGGAACCTACAATGAGCAGTTCTTC
d_gene: TRBD1; abundance: once; v_gene: TRBV6-1; j_gene: TRBJ2-2; CDR3aa: CASSEVQMGQGYTGELFF; CDR3nt: TGTGCCAGCAGTGAAGTTCAGATGGGACAGGGCTACACCGGGGAGCTGTTTTTT
d_gene: NA; abundance: NA; v_gene: TRBV5-6; j_gene: TRBJ1-1; CDR3aa: CASSLQGMGTEAFF; CDR3nt: TGTGCCAGCAGCTTGCAGGGGATGGGAACTGAAGCTTTCTTT
d_gene: NA; abundance: NA; v_gene: TRBV7-9; j_gene: TRBJ2-7; CDR3aa: CASSLRQASGLFYEQYF; CDR3nt: TGTGCCAGCAGCTTACGACAGGCCAGCGGCCTCTTCTACGAGCAGTACTTC
d_gene: NA; abundance: NA; v_gene: TRBV2; j_gene: TRBJ1-2; CDR3aa: CASSEALAGPHYGYTF; CDR3nt: TGTGCCAGCAGTGAAGCGCTTGCGGGACCTCACTATGGCTACACCTTC
d_gene: TRBD1; abundance: NA; v_gene: TRBV19; j_gene: TRBJ1-1; CDR3aa: CASSIGRDSEAFF; CDR3nt: TGTGCCAGTAGTATAGGAAGGGACAGTGAAGCTTTCTTT
d_gene: TRBD1; abundance: once; v_gene: TRBV6-5; j_gene: TRBJ2-7; CDR3aa: CASRSRQGSSYEQYF; CDR3nt: TGTGCCAGCAGATCGAGACAGGGAAGCTCCTACGAGCAGTACTTC
d_gene: NA; abundance: NA; v_gene: TRBV5-1; j_gene: TRBJ1-1; CDR3aa: CASGMGGHTEAFF; CDR3nt: TGCGCCAGCGGCATGGGAGGGCACACTGAAGCTTTCTTT
d_gene: TRBD1; abundance: NA; v_gene: TRBV5-1; j_gene: TRBJ1-2; CDR3aa: CASSPGTGSSYTF; CDR3nt: TGCGCCAGCAGCCCCGGGACAGGGTCGAGCTACACCTTC
d_gene: NA; abundance: NA; v_gene: TRBV6-1; j_gene: TRBJ2-7; CDR3aa: CASSGGYEQYF; CDR3nt: TGTGCCAGCAGTGGGGGCTACGAGCAGTACTTC
d_gene: NA; abundance: NA; v_gene: TRBV27; j_gene: TRBJ2-2; CDR3aa: CASSLIAAANTGELFF; CDR3nt: TGTGCCAGCAGTTTAATAGCGGCGGCGAACACCGGGGAGCTGTTTTTT
d_gene: NA; abundance: NA; v_gene: TRBV5-8; j_gene: TRBJ1-5; CDR3aa: CASSLSGINQPQHF; CDR3nt: TGTGCCAGCAGCTTGTCCGGGATCAATCAGCCCCAGCATTTT
d_gene: NA; abundance: NA; v_gene: TRBV5-1; j_gene: TRBJ2-6; CDR3aa: CASSLRSNSGANVLTF; CDR3nt: TGCGCCAGCAGCTTACGTTCAAACTCTGGGGCCAACGTCCTGACTTTC
d_gene: NA; abundance: NA; v_gene: TRBV4-2; j_gene: TRBJ2-7; CDR3aa: CASSQERGTYEQYF; CDR3nt: TGTGCCAGCAGCCAAGAGAGGGGGACCTACGAGCAGTACTTC
d_gene: TRBD1; abundance: NA; v_gene: TRBV5-1; j_gene: TRBJ1-1; CDR3aa: CASSSDRASEAFF; CDR3nt: TGCGCCAGCAGCTCGGACAGGGCCAGTGAAGCTTTCTTT
d_gene: NA; abundance: once; v_gene: TRBV6-1; j_gene: TRBJ1-2; CDR3aa: CASVRDTGFNYGYTF; CDR3nt: TGTGCCAGCGTCCGGGACACGGGGTTTAACTATGGCTACACCTTC
d_gene: NA; abundance: NA; v_gene: TRBV7-3; j_gene: TRBJ1-1; CDR3aa: CASSQLGGNTEAFF; CDR3nt: TGTGCCAGCAGCCAACTCGGAGGGAACACTGAAGCTTTCTTT
d_gene: NA; abundance: NA; v_gene: TRBV30; j_gene: TRBJ1-1; CDR3aa: CAWSVFSGGEAFF; CDR3nt: TGTGCCTGGAGTGTATTTTCGGGAGGTGAAGCTTTCTTT
d_gene: NA; abundance: once; v_gene: TRBV9; j_gene: TRBJ2-5; CDR3aa: CASSVGLAPGETQYF; CDR3nt: TGTGCCAGCAGCGTAGGTCTAGCCCCGGGCGAGACCCAGTACTTC
d_gene: TRBD1; abundance: NA; v_gene: TRBV11-2; j_gene: TRBJ1-2; CDR3aa: CASSVDRGRGYTF; CDR3nt: TGTGCCAGCAGCGTGGACAGGGGTAGGGGCTACACCTTC
d_gene: NA; abundance: NA; v_gene: TRBV19; j_gene: TRBJ2-1; CDR3aa: CASSPFGRSSYNEQFF; CDR3nt: TGTGCCAGTAGCCCTTTTGGCAGGAGCTCCTACAATGAGCAGTTCTTC
d_gene: NA; abundance: NA; v_gene: TRBV18; j_gene: TRBJ2-2; CDR3aa: CASSPNRATGQGSGELFF; CDR3nt: TGTGCCAGCTCACCAAACAGGGCGACAGGTCAAGGGTCCGGGGAGCTGTTTTTT
d_gene: NA; abundance: NA; v_gene: TRBV7-3; j_gene: TRBJ2-2; CDR3aa: CASSSSPAVTGELFF; CDR3nt: TGTGCCAGCAGCTCCTCCCCTGCGGTTACCGGGGAGCTGTTTTTT
d_gene: TRBD2; abundance: NA; v_gene: TRBV7-9; j_gene: TRBJ2-1; CDR3aa: CASSSLWTSFRNEQFF; CDR3nt: TGTGCCAGCAGCTCCCTTTGGACTAGTTTCCGCAATGAGCAGTTCTTC
d_gene: NA; abundance: NA; v_gene: TRBV12-2; j_gene: TRBJ1-2; CDR3aa: CARAGQGKYGYTF; CDR3nt: TGTGCAAGGGCGGGGCAGGGGAAGTATGGCTACACCTTC
d_gene: NA; abundance: NA; v_gene: TRBV7-9; j_gene: TRBJ1-1; CDR3aa: CASSHARDLNTEAFF; CDR3nt: TGTGCCAGCAGCCACGCTCGGGACCTCAACACTGAAGCTTTCTTT
d_gene: TRBD1; abundance: NA; v_gene: TRBV5-1; j_gene: TRBJ1-4; CDR3aa: CASSPGGQGTNEKLFF; CDR3nt: TGCGCCAGCAGCCCCGGGGGACAGGGAACTAATGAAAAACTGTTTTTT
d_gene: NA; abundance: NA; v_gene: TRBV18; j_gene: TRBJ2-3; CDR3aa: CASSIKAGSTDTQYF; CDR3nt: TGTGCCAGCTCAATAAAAGCGGGCAGCACAGATACGCAGTATTTT
d_gene: TRBD1; abundance: NA; v_gene: TRBV5-1; j_gene: TRBJ1-2; CDR3aa: CASSAGTGGARGYTF; CDR3nt: TGCGCCAGCAGTGCCGGGACAGGGGGCGCAAGGGGCTACACCTTC
d_gene: NA; abundance: NA; v_gene: TRBV29-1; j_gene: TRBJ2-7; CDR3aa: CSVTGLYEQYF; CDR3nt: TGCAGCGTTACGGGGCTCTACGAGCAGTACTTC
d_gene: TRBD2; abundance: NA; v_gene: TRBV4-2; j_gene: TRBJ2-3; CDR3aa: CASSQEASGGTDTQYF; CDR3nt: TGTGCCAGCAGCCAAGAGGCTAGCGGGGGCACAGATACGCAGTATTTT
d_gene: NA; abundance: NA; v_gene: TRBV19; j_gene: TRBJ1-2; CDR3aa: CASRHTTYGYTF; CDR3nt: TGTGCCAGTAGACACACCACCTATGGCTACACCTTC
d_gene: NA; abundance: NA; v_gene: TRBV29-1; j_gene: TRBJ2-3; CDR3aa: CSVQGPPRTDTQYF; CDR3nt: TGCAGCGTGCAGGGACCTCCGCGCACAGATACGCAGTATTTT